Following are 22 T cell receptor beta chains from one sample sequenced in a study of T-cell memory formation after mild COVID-19. Each CDR3 protein is one row after TCRdb ran MiXCR on the 5' RACE reads. Found here are about 190,000 distinct CDR3 sequences, roughly 18% of them singletons; the top ten hold 2% to 3%. Sequencing was performed on PBMCs or a T cell subset sorted from them (not recorded which). The receptors were gathered from an adult woman who had mild COVID-19 (a few samples of this study predate the infection). Cell type and time point are not known.

The chain joins TRBV20-1 to TRBJ2-1; D perhaps matches TRBD2 (5 bases). Germline values: CDR1 DFQATT, CDR2 SNEGSKA (reference sequence). This CDR3 is 13 amino acids long. V was shortened by 2 bases and J by 9 bases, with 14 bases between the two germline ends. CDR3 loop: CSARSLAISEQFF. The CDR3 DNA is TGCAGTGCTAGAAGTCTAGCTATAAGTGAGCAGTTCTTC.

This clonotype was seen a few times. The chain recombines TRBV19 with TRBJ1-1; D is uncertain. Germline V gene data show CDR1 as LNHDA and CDR2 as SQIVND (reference sequence). With 0 bases removed from V and 4 bases from J, the gap between germline ends came to 9 bases. The CDR3 runs to 14 residues. CDR3 sequence reads: CASSIERRSTEAFF. CDR3 DNA: TGTGCCAGTAGTATAGAACGGAGAAGCACTGAAGCTTTCTTT.

This clonotype has a handful of counts. V and J are TRBV11-2 and TRBJ2-7, with D possibly being TRBD2 (5 bases). This CDR3 has 15 residues. Trimming shortened V by 0 bases and J by 0 bases, and 9 bases separated the two germline ends. Germline values: CDR1 SGHAT, CDR2 FQNNGV. Here the CDR3 reads CASSLERGSSYEQYF. The CDR3 coding sequence is TGTGCCAGCAGCTTAGAGAGAGGGAGCTCCTACGAGCAGTACTTC.

This chain uses TRBV10-3 with TRBJ2-1, with 11 bases identical to TRBD2. V shed 1 base, J shed 10 bases, and the junction held 6 bases outside the gene matches. CDR1 and CDR2 from the germline V gene are ENHRY and SYGVKD. This CDR3 is 15 amino acids long. CDR3 in amino acids: CAISELAGGPHEQFF. CDR3 in DNA: TGTGCCATCAGTGAGTTAGCGGGGGGGCCCCACGAGCAGTTCTTC.

In its sample, this clonotype was seen many times. The rearrangement links TRBV29-1 to TRBJ2-1, with TRBD2 matching 7 bases. The length of the CDR3 is 15 residues. The junction had 14 bases not matched to a gene; V was cut back by 4 bases and J by 8 bases. The germline gives CDR1 SQVTM, CDR2 ANQGSEA. The CDR3 DNA follows: TGCAGCGTTGGTGTGGGGGAGGGCCCGCTGGATGAGCAGTTCTTC. Encoded protein: CSVGVGEGPLDEQFF.

This clonotype was picked up many times. The chain recombines TRBV5-1 with TRBJ1-1; no reliable D call. CDR3 length equals 13 residues. V was trimmed by 0 bases and J by 3 bases, leaving 6 bases between them. CDR1 SGHRS and CDR2 YFSETQ come from the germline V gene. The CDR3 reads CASSLVGHTEAFF. In nucleotides, the CDR3 is TGCGCCAGCAGCTTGGTAGGGCACACTGAAGCTTTCTTT.

This clonotype was counted a few times. The rearrangement links TRBV12-3 or TRBV12-4 to TRBJ2-7, with 10 nucleotides matching TRBD1. The CDR3 runs 15 residues. J was trimmed by 5 bases and V by 6 bases; bases with no gene match: 10. The CDR3 DNA reads TGTGCCAGCAGAAACACGGGACAGGGGATCGACGAGCAGTACTTC. Its translation: CASRNTGQGIDEQYF.

This clonotype was picked up a small number of times. The CDR3 protein is CAISVLATLKQETQYF. CDR3 bases: TGTGCCATCAGTGTACTAGCGACCTTAAAACAAGAGACCCAGTACTTC. The V and J genes are TRBV10-3 and TRBJ2-5; 7 bases fit TRBD2. This CDR3 comprises 16 residues. From germline, CDR1 is ENHRY and CDR2 SYGVKD. The V segment lost 4 bases and the J segment 2 bases; nucleotides outside the gene matches: 10.

The rearrangement joins TRBV9 to TRBJ2-7; D remains unclear. Trimming shortened V by 4 bases and J by 6 bases, and 20 bases separated the two germline ends. The CDR3 has 15 amino acids. Germline V gene sequence: CDR1 SGDLS, CDR2 YYNGEE. CDR3 sequence: CASSPGTLPGGEQYF. Here the CDR3 DNA reads TGTGCCAGCAGCCCCGGTACCCTCCCCGGTGGCGAGCAGTACTTC.

This clonotype has ten or more counts. The chain links TRBV3-1 to TRBJ2-2; 7 bases map to TRBD1. Germline trimming cut 3 bases from V and 13 bases from J; bases unmatched to any gene: 11. The length of the CDR3 is 14 residues. CDR1 LGHDT and CDR2 YNNKEL come from the germline V gene (reference sequence). The CDR3: CASSQRGPGPMLFF. The CDR3 region has the DNA TGTGCCAGCAGCCAGAGGGGGCCCGGGCCCATGCTGTTTTTT.

The chain joins TRBV29-1 to TRBJ1-2; no firm D call. V was trimmed by 4 bases and J by 8 bases, leaving 11 bases between them. The germline V gene encodes CDR1 SQVTM and CDR2 ANQGSEA. The CDR3 sequence is 11 residues long. The CDR3, as DNA: TGCAGCGTTGTTTGGGGTGGAGGCTACACCTTC. Translation: CSVVWGGGYTF.

The V gene is TRBV2, the J gene TRBJ2-7; 9 nucleotides agree with TRBD2. There are 17 residues in the CDR3. The germline V gene encodes CDR1 SNHLY and CDR2 FYNNEI. Unmatched junction bases numbered 11, after V lost 2 bases and J lost 3 bases. This CDR3 is CASSEIRAGGPIYEQYF. The CDR3 region has the DNA TGTGCCAGCAGTGAAATAAGGGCGGGAGGGCCCATCTACGAGCAGTACTTC.

This chain joins TRBV24-1 and TRBJ2-1; 9 nucleotides match TRBD2. The ends lost 4 bases at V and 4 bases at J; junction bases unmatched: 4. The germline CDR1 and CDR2 sequences are KGHDR and SFDVKD. The CDR3 runs to 15 residues. CDR3 in amino acids: CATSDPSGVYNEQFF. The CDR3 DNA follows: TGTGCCACCAGTGACCCTAGCGGGGTGTACAATGAGCAGTTCTTC.

The J gene is TRBJ2-7, the V gene TRBV10-3; D gene unclear. The CDR3 is made up of 13 amino acids. V dropped 4 bases and J dropped 6 bases, with 13 bases sitting between them. Germline assignment: CDR1 ENHRY and CDR2 SYGVKD. The CDR3 DNA follows: TGTGCCATCAGTGTCGGGTCTACCGGCGAGCAGTACTTC. It specifies CAISVGSTGEQYF.

The chain carries TRBV28 and TRBJ2-7, with 7 bases fitting TRBD1. The V gene's germline CDR1 is MDHEN and CDR2 SYDVKM. This CDR3 contains 15 residues. V gave up 8 bases and J gave up 2 bases; unmatched junction bases: 12. CDR3 amino acids: CASVASTGSAYEQYF. DNA of the CDR3: TGTGCCAGCGTTGCCTCGACAGGGTCGGCCTACGAGCAGTACTTC.

This clonotype was detected a few times. V and J are TRBV3-1 and TRBJ2-2; 7 bases are a match to TRBD1. From germline, CDR1 is LGHDT and CDR2 YNNKEL (reference sequence). This CDR3 region has 15 residues. Trimming at V came to 4 bases and at J to 5 bases, leaving 7 bases not matched to a gene. The CDR3 DNA reads TGTGCCAGCAGCCTGGTACAGGGGCCTACCGGGGAGCTGTTTTTT. Residues: CASSLVQGPTGELFF. Drawing the rest from reference TRBV3-1 and TRBJ2-2, the complete variable domain is DTAVSQTPKYLVTQMGNDKSIKCEQNLGHDTMYWYKQDSKKFLKIMFSYNNKELIINETVPNRFSPKSPDKAHLNLHINSLELGDSAVYFCASSLVQGPTGELFFGEGSRLTVL.

This clonotype came up a few times. The chain employs TRBV24-1 and TRBJ1-2, with 9 bases identical to TRBD1. The V gene end was trimmed by 3 bases and the J gene end by 7 bases; junction bases not matched to a gene: 8. CDR3 length: 15 amino acids. CDR1 KGHDR and CDR2 SFDVKD come from the germline V gene. The CDR3 spells CATSDPGQGESGYTF. For the CDR3, the DNA is TGTGCCACCAGTGATCCGGGACAGGGAGAGTCTGGCTACACCTTC.

The chain has TRBV6-5 and TRBJ1-5; 9 bases agree with TRBD1. Germline V lookup: CDR1 MNHEY, CDR2 SVGAGI. The CDR3 is 17 residues long. The ends lost 5 bases at V and 2 bases at J; junction bases unmatched: 10. The chain's CDR3 is CASSGDRAGVGNQPQHF. In nucleotides, the CDR3 is TGTGCCAGCAGTGGGGACAGGGCCGGGGTTGGCAATCAGCCCCAGCATTTT.

CDR3 protein: CASSGGANSNQPQHF. The CDR3 DNA is TGTGCCAGTAGTGGTGGAGCAAATAGCAATCAGCCCCAGCATTTT. The V call is TRBV19, the J call TRBJ1-5; D remains ambiguous. CDR1 and CDR2 (germline): LNHDA, SQIVND (reference sequence). The CDR3 is made up of 15 amino acids. Trimming took off 5 bases at V and 0 bases at J, with 11 bases between the two ends.

This chain links TRBV12-3 or TRBV12-4 with TRBJ2-2, with 7 bases lining up with TRBD1. The CDR3 consists of 16 residues. V dropped 5 bases and J dropped 5; count of bases not matched to a gene: 11. The CDR3 sequence: CASSANEGAMTGELFF. The CDR3 nucleotides are TGTGCCAGCAGTGCCAACGAGGGGGCTATGACCGGGGAGCTGTTTTTT.

Only a few counts were recorded for this clonotype. The chain is built from TRBV2 and TRBJ2-7; the match to TRBD2 covers 13 bases. CDR3 size: 15 residues. Germline CDR1 is SNHLY and CDR2 is FYNNEI. V dropped 5 bases and J dropped 4; count of bases not matched to a gene: 5. CDR3 in DNA: TGTGCCAGCAGTCCGACTAGCGGGAGGTCATACGAGCAGTACTTC. Its translation is CASSPTSGRSYEQYF.

The chain recombines TRBV27 with TRBJ2-5, with D perhaps matching TRBD1 or TRBD2 (5 bases each). This CDR3 has 15 residues. Germline V lookup: CDR1 MNHEY, CDR2 SMNVEV (reference sequence). The V end lost 4 bases, the J end lost 1 base, and 13 bases lay between the germline ends. CDR3 coding DNA: TGTGCCAGCAGTTACGCCGGGACGGTCCAAGAGACCCAGTACTTC. Amino acid sequence: CASSYAGTVQETQYF.